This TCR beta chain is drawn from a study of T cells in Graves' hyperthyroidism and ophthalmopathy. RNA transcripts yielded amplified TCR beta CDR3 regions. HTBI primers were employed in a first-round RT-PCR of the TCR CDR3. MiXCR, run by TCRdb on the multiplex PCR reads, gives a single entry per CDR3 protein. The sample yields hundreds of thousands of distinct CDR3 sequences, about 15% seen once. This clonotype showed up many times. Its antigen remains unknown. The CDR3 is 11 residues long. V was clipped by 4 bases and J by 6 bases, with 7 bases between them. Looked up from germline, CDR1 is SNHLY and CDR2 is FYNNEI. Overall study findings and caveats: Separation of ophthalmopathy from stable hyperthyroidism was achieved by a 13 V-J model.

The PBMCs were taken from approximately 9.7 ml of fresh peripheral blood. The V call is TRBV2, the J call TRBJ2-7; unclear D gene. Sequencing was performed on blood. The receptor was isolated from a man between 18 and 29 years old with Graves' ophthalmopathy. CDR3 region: CASSAGGEQYF. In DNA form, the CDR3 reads TGTGCCAGCAGTGCCGGTGGCGAGCAGTACTTC.